These T cell receptor beta chains were read from a single sample in a study of CD8+ T cells in alopecia areata. The table came from immunoSEQ multiplex PCR; TCRdb's copy has only in-frame clones and leaves some out. The data hold more than 200,000 clones, with 64% observed a single time. This material consisted of CD4+ T cells sorted from blood, taken at week 4, from a patient treated with tofacitinib. The receptor set was obtained from a human donor with alopecia areata. Both conserved end residues are part of each CDR3. The order of the fields is D gene, clone size, V gene, J gene, CDR3 protein, CDR3 DNA. The D gene is left open where the match is weak. Not all rows give a size; the values are once, few, many and, for expanded clones, a class.

>.|.|TRBV7-2|TRBJ2-3
CASSHPGGTDTQYF
TGTGCCAGCAGCCATCCTGGGGGCACAGATACGCAGTATTTT
>TRBD1|.|TRBV30|TRBJ1-3
CAIRGQNSGNTIYF
TGTGCTATAAGGGGACAGAACTCTGGAAACACCATATATTTT
>.|.|TRBV10-3|TRBJ1-4
CAISDHMGGSTNEKLFF
TGTGCCATCAGTGACCACATGGGGGGGTCAACTAATGAAAAACTGTTTTTT
>.|.|TRBV29-1|TRBJ1-1
CSVLPSSLGLGNTEAFF
TGCAGCGTTTTGCCGTCCTCCCTGGGACTGGGCAACACTGAAGCTTTCTTT
>.|few|TRBV29-1|TRBJ2-1
CSVDKGRGRLNEQFF
TGCAGCGTCGACAAGGGACGGGGTAGACTCAATGAGCAGTTCTTC
>.|.|TRBV19|TRBJ2-3
CASSSSPVSTDTQYF
TGTGCCAGTAGTAGTTCGCCGGTTAGCACAGATACGCAGTATTTT
>.|.|TRBV29-1|TRBJ2-7
CSVGVRGEQYF
TGCAGCGTTGGCGTGAGGGGCGAGCAGTACTTC
>TRBD2|few|TRBV6-1|TRBJ2-5
CASSVIGTRIGETQYF
TGTGCCAGCAGTGTAATTGGGACTAGGATTGGAGAGACCCAGTACTTC
>.|.|TRBV2|TRBJ2-5
CASSGRAEETQYF
TGTGCCAGCAGTGGGAGGGCGGAAGAGACCCAGTACTTC
>.|.|TRBV4-3|TRBJ2-7
CASSQDYGARQYF
TGCGCCAGCAGCCAAGATTACGGTGCTCGGCAGTACTTC
>.|once|TRBV30|TRBJ1-3
CAWSLGTFGAGNTIYF
TGTGCCTGGAGTTTGGGGACTTTTGGGGCTGGAAACACCATATATTTT
>.|.|TRBV30|TRBJ1-1
CVGGNRGEAFF
TGTGTGGGAGGGAATAGGGGAGAAGCTTTCTTT
>.|.|TRBV2|TRBJ1-6
CASSSVDSPLHF
TGTGCCAGCAGTTCGGTGGATTCACCCCTCCACTTT
>.|few|TRBV7-9|TRBJ1-2
CASSLGNSNYGYTF
TGTGCCAGCAGTTTGGGCAACTCCAACTATGGCTACACCTTC
>TRBD2|few|TRBV7-2|TRBJ2-7
CASSWTSGAYEQYF
TGTGCCAGCAGCTGGACTAGCGGGGCCTACGAGCAGTACTTC
>.|.|TRBV2|TRBJ2-7
CASSDHGGPYEQYF
TGTGCCAGCAGTGATCATGGGGGGCCCTACGAGCAGTACTTC
>.|.|TRBV29-1|TRBJ2-5
CSVQGAAQETQYF
TGCAGCGTCCAAGGGGCAGCCCAAGAGACCCAGTACTTC
>.|.|TRBV7-2|TRBJ2-5
CASSLAGARETQYF
TGTGCCAGCAGCTTAGCAGGGGCCAGGGAGACCCAGTACTTC
>.|once|TRBV10-3|TRBJ2-1
CAISEREAGDNEQFF
TGTGCCATCAGTGAGAGGGAGGCAGGAGACAATGAGCAGTTCTTC
>.|.|TRBV7-2|TRBJ2-7
CASTQTEYEQYF
TGTGCCAGCACCCAGACAGAATACGAGCAGTACTTC
>.|.|TRBV7-9|TRBJ2-1
CASSPLKAEQFF
TGTGCCAGCAGCCCTCTAAAGGCTGAGCAGTTCTTC
>TRBD1|few|TRBV30|TRBJ1-1
CAWSTGQGEAFF
TGTGCCTGGAGCACGGGACAGGGGGAAGCTTTCTTT
>.|.|TRBV21-1|TRBJ1-1
CASSKGGRGNTEAFF
TGTGCCAGCAGCAAAGGTGGCAGGGGGAACACTGAAGCTTTCTTT
>.|.|TRBV6-5|TRBJ2-1
CASSYSGVLSYEQFF
TGTGCCAGCAGTTACTCCGGGGTCCTGAGCTATGAGCAGTTCTTC
>.|few|TRBV2|TRBJ1-2
CASSEAGSGYGYTF
TGTGCCAGCAGTGAAGCAGGGAGTGGCTATGGCTACACCTTC
>.|few|TRBV4-3|TRBJ2-7
CASSQGATGSYEQYF
TGCGCCAGCAGCCAAGGGGCAACAGGGTCCTACGAGCAGTACTTC
>TRBD2|few|TRBV4-1|TRBJ2-6
CASSAGGGILSGANVLTF
TGCGCCAGCAGCGCGGGCGGGGGAATACTCTCTGGGGCCAACGTCCTGACTTTC
>.|.|TRBV29-1|TRBJ2-2
CSVRRLNTGELFF
TGCAGCGTTCGGCGCCTCAACACCGGGGAGCTGTTTTTT
>.|.|TRBV5-6|TRBJ2-3
CASSLATKWGEDTQYF
TGTGCCAGCAGCTTGGCGACTAAATGGGGTGAAGATACGCAGTATTTT
>.|.|TRBV29-1|TRBJ1-1
CSVMGTGIAFF
TGCAGCGTTATGGGAACGGGGATAGCTTTCTTT
>.|.|TRBV7-8|TRBJ1-5
CASSLARVSNQPQHF
TGTGCCAGCAGCTTAGCAAGGGTTAGCAATCAGCCCCAGCATTTT
>TRBD2|.|TRBV5-1|TRBJ2-1
CASSGSGGAYNEQFF
TGCGCCAGCAGCGGCAGCGGGGGGGCCTACAATGAGCAGTTCTTC
>.|.|TRBV7-2|TRBJ2-7
CASSTRQASYEQYF
TGTGCCAGCAGCACTCGACAGGCCTCCTACGAGCAGTACTTC
>.|.|TRBV25-1|TRBJ1-5
CASSDAGDNQPQHF
TGTGCCAGCAGTGATGCAGGGGACAATCAGCCCCAGCATTTT
>.|.|TRBV23-1|TRBJ1-5
CASSQGIQPQHF
TGCGCCAGCAGTCAAGGAATTCAGCCCCAGCATTTT
>.|.|TRBV25-1|TRBJ2-3
CASSVSVVGDTQYF
TGTGCCAGCAGTGTTTCCGTCGTTGGAGATACGCAGTATTTT
>.|.|TRBV30|TRBJ2-5
CAWSFGQPETQYF
TGTGCCTGGAGTTTCGGGCAGCCGGAGACCCAGTACTTC